This passage covers 15 T cell receptor beta chains from one sample sequenced in a study of OX40 agonist ivuxolimab in advanced cancers. Data came from immunoSEQ multiplex PCR; TCRdb stores just in-frame clones and leaves some out. Of 6,000 or so clones listed, just under 70% are singletons. The starting material was CD4+ or CD8+ T cells sorted from blood, obtained in a trial of the OX40 agonist ivuxolimab. These receptors were taken from an adult with an advanced solid tumor such as melanoma, head and neck, liver or kidney cancer.

This clone has only one observation. The chain carries TRBV7-6 and TRBJ2-1; 13 nucleotides align to TRBD2. This CDR3 contains 17 residues. Trimming at V came to 4 bases and at J to 6 bases, leaving 9 bases not matched to a gene. The germline gives CDR1 SGHVS, CDR2 FNYEAQ. CDR3 loop: CASSSPTSGRTPNEQFF. CDR3 coding DNA: TGTGCCAGCAGCTCCCCGACTAGCGGGAGGACACCCAATGAGCAGTTCTTC.

Remarks on this clone: At one end the junction does not follow the germline gene, possibly because of a read error. The chain links TRBV29-1 to TRBJ2-7, with 7 nucleotides matching TRBD2. The CDR3 runs 13 residues. In germline, CDR1 is SQVTM, CDR2 ANQGSEA. The CDR3 loop reads CSVEGGSTYEPYF. CDR3 DNA sequence: TGCAGCGTTGAGGGCGGGAGCACCTACGAGCCGTACTTC.

The J gene is TRBJ2-1, the V gene TRBV10-3; 9 bases align to TRBD2. CDR1 and CDR2 (germline): ENHRY, SYGVKD. The CDR3 has 14 residues. After removal of 8 bases from V and 10 bases from J, the junction contained 12 bases not matched to a gene. The CDR3 reads CAILGTSSPWEQFF. The CDR3 DNA follows: TGTGCCATCTTAGGGACTAGCTCACCGTGGGAGCAGTTCTTC.

By share, this clone ranks as medium-sized. CDR3 DNA sequence: TGTGCCAGCAGTTTTAGGGGGGCCTACGAGCAGTACTTC. Its protein product is CASSFRGAYEQYF. The chain employs TRBV28 and TRBJ2-7; D could derive from TRBD1 or TRBD2 (6 bases each). Trimming removed 3 bases from V and 2 bases from J, with 8 bases in between. The CDR3 sequence is 13 residues long. Germline-derived CDR1 and CDR2 are MDHEN and SYDVKM.

The rearrangement joins TRBV9 to TRBJ1-3; D is ambiguous. The CDR3 loop spans 14 amino acids. The V and J ends lost 0 bases and 0 bases respectively, with 4 bases between them. Germline V gene sequence: CDR1 SGDLS, CDR2 YYNGEE. The CDR3 reads CASSVGISGNTIYF. CDR3 sequence (DNA): TGTGCCAGCAGCGTAGGGATCTCTGGAAACACCATATATTTT.

The chain couples TRBV7-9 to TRBJ2-3, with D possibly matching TRBD2 (6 bases). The CDR3 runs 17 residues. Germline lookup yields CDR1 SEHNR and CDR2 FQNEAQ (reference sequence). Trimming removed 1 base at V and 0 bases at J, with 14 bases between. CDR3 amino acids: CASSLETVAGSTDTQYF. The CDR3 DNA sequence: TGTGCCAGCAGCTTAGAGACCGTCGCGGGAAGCACAGATACGCAGTATTTT.

The rearrangement joins TRBV4-2 to TRBJ2-1; 10 nucleotides match TRBD1. V was clipped by 5 bases and J by 12 bases; unmatched bases: 13. Germline loops: CDR1 LGHNA, CDR2 YNFKEQ. The CDR3 extends over 15 amino acids. In DNA, the CDR3 is TGTGCCAGCAGCTTGGGTAGCGGACAGGGGGAGGTGCAGTTCTTC. Protein product: CASSLGSGQGEVQFF.

The J gene is TRBJ2-3, the V gene TRBV19; 9 bases are a match to TRBD1. Germline assignment: CDR1 LNHDA and CDR2 SQIVND (reference sequence). This CDR3 has 15 amino acids. Germline trimming cut 5 bases from V and 2 bases from J; bases unmatched to any gene: 5. The CDR3 bases are TGTGCCAGTAGTCGGGACAGGGATGACACAGATACGCAGTATTTT. Its protein is CASSRDRDDTDTQYF.

The rearrangement links TRBV11-2 to TRBJ1-2; no clear D. CDR3 length equals 13 residues. Deletions cut 0 bases from V and 4 bases from J, with 6 bases between. Germline V gene data show CDR1 as SGHAT and CDR2 as FQNNGV. CDR3 protein: CASSLDGRYGYTF. In nucleotides, the CDR3 is TGTGCCAGCAGCTTAGACGGGCGCTATGGCTACACCTTC.

The V gene is TRBV27, the J gene TRBJ2-1; D is perhaps TRBD1 or TRBD2 (6 bases each). V was shortened by 8 bases and J by 5 bases, with 16 bases between the two germline ends. CDR3 length: 14 residues. Germline V gene lookup returns CDR1 MNHEY and CDR2 SMNVEV (reference sequence). In DNA form, the CDR3 reads TGTGCCAGCCGTAAAGGGGGGCTAAACAATGAGCAGTTCTTC. Translating gives CASRKGGLNNEQFF.

This clone appeared once. V is TRBV7-2 and J is TRBJ2-6; 7 bases match TRBD1. The germline CDR1 and CDR2 sequences are SGHTA and FQGNSA. This CDR3 comprises 19 residues. V was pared by 5 bases and J by 4 bases, with 17 bases of the junction left unmatched. CDR3 region: CASSRRTGLSSLGANVLTF. CDR3 bases: TGTGCCAGCAGCCGACGGACAGGATTAAGTTCGTTAGGGGCCAACGTCCTGACTTTC.

This chain links TRBV6-4 with TRBJ1-1, with 7 bases that match TRBD1. The CDR3 is 13 residues long. Looked up from germline, CDR1 is MRHNA and CDR2 is SNTAGT. V was pared by 6 bases and J by 2 bases, with 3 bases of the junction left unmatched. CDR3 residues: CASRQGENTEAFF. Written as DNA, the CDR3 is TGTGCCAGCAGGCAGGGGGAAAACACTGAAGCTTTCTTT.

The DNA of the CDR3 is TGTGCCACCTTCTCGGGGAACACCGGGGAGCTGTTTTTT. Its protein product is CATFSGNTGELFF. V usage is TRBV13 and J usage is TRBJ2-2; D call uncertain. Per the germline V gene, CDR1 is PRHDT and CDR2 is FYEKMQ (reference sequence). The ends were cut back, 10 bases at V and 1 base at J, with 10 bases in the middle. The CDR3 has 13 residues.

This clone was seen a handful of times. The rearrangement joins TRBV14 to TRBJ2-3; maybe TRBD1 (5 bases). Germline V gene lookup returns CDR1 SGHDN and CDR2 FVKESK. V was clipped by 1 base and J by 5 bases, with 16 bases between them. CDR3 length: 16 residues. The CDR3 region has the DNA TGTGCCAGCAGCCAAGGCCTTTACCCAGGGTTAGATACGCAGTATTTT. Translated: CASSQGLYPGLDTQYF.

CDR3 region: CASSRQGLNYGYTF. CDR3 nucleotide sequence: TGTGCCAGCAGCCGACAGGGCCTTAACTATGGCTACACCTTC. The chain joins TRBV5-6 to TRBJ1-2; TRBD1 aligns across 7 bases. The CDR3 is 14 amino acids. J lost 1 base, V lost 4 bases, and 4 bases had no gene match. From germline, CDR1 is SGHDT and CDR2 YYEEEE.